A selection of T cell receptor beta chains follows, all from one sample in a study of blood T cells in healthy people across ages. One entry per CDR3 protein results from TCRdb running MiXCR on the 5' RACE reads. The sample yields 1,800,000 or so distinct CDR3 sequences, about 39% seen once. Sequencing used blood. The receptors come from a human donor in good health. Both conserved end residues are trimmed from each CDR3.

v_call	j_call	cdr3_aa
TRBV28	TRBJ2-7	ASSRQDGVLPYEQY
TRBV2	TRBJ1-5	ASSLTGGQQPQH
TRBV7-2	TRBJ1-5	ASSAMGQPQH
TRBV20-1	TRBJ2-1	SARDPAAGGRDEQF
TRBV28	TRBJ1-5	ASGIVGQPQH
TRBV12-3/TRBV12-4	TRBJ1-1	ATNLRGGAEAF
TRBV20-1	TRBJ2-3	SSGRSSTDTQY
TRBV20-1	TRBJ1-2	SSSPNYGYT
TRBV29-1	TRBJ1-1	SVEQATNTEAF
TRBV10-3	TRBJ2-5	ATQTGPAGETQY
TRBV6-1	TRBJ1-1	ASSFLQGNTEAF
TRBV28	TRBJ2-7	ASWGWGLSYEQY
TRBV27	TRBJ1-1	ASSPWTGGRITEAF
TRBV6-5	TRBJ2-1	ASSYDPTGVFNEQF
TRBV7-9	TRBJ2-4	ASSPNPGQGAGEQY
TRBV29-1	TRBJ2-3	SVSTSGGPTDTQY
TRBV25-1	TRBJ2-3	ASSEWGQGTDTQY
TRBV11-2	TRBJ2-4	ASSPNGQGTGAKNIQY
TRBV4-3	TRBJ2-1	ASSQKGESYNEQF
TRBV29-1	TRBJ2-7	SVGTSRGYEQY
TRBV10-3	TRBJ2-1	AILGAGTTSSEQF
TRBV15	TRBJ1-4	ATSRDAGQINEKLF
TRBV5-1	TRBJ1-1	ASSLAGQGSQAF